A single sample gave rise to the 32 T cell receptor beta chains below, sequenced in a study of T cell repertoires in cytomegalovirus infection. TCRdb analysed the reads with MiXCR anew, one entry per CDR3 protein. This table has about 440,000 distinct CDR3 sequences, 30% to 40% appearing once. Sample: PBMCs. These receptors came from a human donor in good health (CMV status not recorded). Some clones in this sample may be carry-over from other donors' samples.

This clonotype was counted ten times or more. V gene TRBV7-2 combines with J gene TRBJ2-3; perhaps TRBD2 as D (7 bases). The V gene's germline CDR1 is SGHTA and CDR2 FQGNSA. This CDR3 region has 14 residues. The V gene lost 5 bases and the J gene lost 6 bases, with 15 bases spanning the gap. In nucleotides, the CDR3 is TGTGCCAGCAGCCCGCGGGGGCCCGTGGATACGCAGTATTTT. It translates to CASSPRGPVDTQYF.

This clonotype was counted a few times. The chain carries TRBV5-5 and TRBJ1-6; possibly TRBD1 for D (5 bases). This CDR3 region has 15 residues. Trimming removed 2 bases from V and 6 bases from J, with 12 bases in between. Per the germline V gene, CDR1 is SGHKS and CDR2 is YYEKEE (reference sequence). The CDR3 DNA reads as TGTGCCAGCAGCTTAGGGCCAGGGATTAATTCACCCCTCCACTTT. Encoded protein: CASSLGPGINSPLHF.

In the case of this clonotype: The junction departs from the called germline gene at one end, perhaps through a read error. The gene calls are TRBV2 and TRBJ1-5; the D is unclear. CDR1 SNHLY and CDR2 FYNNEI come from the germline V gene. The CDR3 length is 15 residues. DNA of the CDR3: TGTGACAGCAGTGAAAGCACGGAGCAAAATCAGCCCCAGCATTTT. Its translation is CDSSESTEQNQPQHF.

The chain links TRBV11-2 to TRBJ2-3; a possible D gene is TRBD1 (5 bases). CDR3 length: 17 residues. Trimming took off 1 base at V and 14 bases at J, with 28 bases between the two ends. CDR1 and CDR2 (germline): SGHAT, FQNNGV. The CDR3 sequence is CASSLATGRAGQYTAYF. As DNA, the CDR3 is TGTGCCAGCAGCTTAGCTACCGGACGAGCTGGACAATATACGGCGTATTTT.

The chain joins TRBV25-1 to TRBJ2-2, with no clear D. The germline V gene encodes CDR1 MGHDK and CDR2 SYGVNS. Trimming cost V 4 bases and J 0 bases, with 9 bases left between them. The CDR3 covers 15 residues. DNA for the CDR3: TGTGCCAGCAGTGTACGGCTAGCGAACACCGGGGAGCTGTTTTTT. This sequence encodes CASSVRLANTGELFF.

This clonotype has only a few counts. The chain links TRBV4-3 to TRBJ1-4, with D unresolved. This CDR3 is built from 15 residues. Between the trimmed V and J ends, which lost 0 bases and 1 base, there was a span of 6 bases. Germline CDR1 LGHNA, CDR2 YSLEER. CDR3 loop: CASSQDIRTNEKLFF. The CDR3 DNA reads TGCGCCAGCAGCCAAGACATCCGAACTAATGAAAAACTGTTTTTT.

This sequence joins TRBV4-1 and TRBJ2-7; D may be TRBD1 (5 bases). Trimming took 0 bases from V and 4 from J, leaving 10 bases between them. The length of the CDR3 is 14 residues. Germline CDR1 reads MGHRA; CDR2 reads YSYEKL. CDR3 nucleotide sequence: TGCGCCAGCAGCCAAGACGACAGAAAATACGAGCAGTACTTC. It codes for CASSQDDRKYEQYF.

This chain links TRBV19 with TRBJ2-1; 8 nucleotides align to TRBD2. The CDR3 loop spans 15 amino acids. CDR1 is LNHDA, CDR2 SQIVND, per germline (reference sequence). V gave up 6 bases and J gave up 0 bases; unmatched junction bases: 4. The CDR3 bases are TGTGCCAGTAGACCCGGGGGGGCCTCCTACAATGAGCAGTTCTTC. It encodes CASRPGGASYNEQFF.

The rearrangement uses TRBV11-2 and TRBJ2-7; D remains ambiguous. Germline values: CDR1 SGHAT, CDR2 FQNNGV. The CDR3 is made up of 15 amino acids. V was shortened by 6 bases and J by 0 bases, with 15 bases between the two germline ends. The CDR3 spells CASRSGVQSSYEQYF. CDR3 DNA sequence: TGTGCCAGCAGATCAGGAGTCCAGAGCTCCTACGAGCAGTACTTC. The whole variable domain, filled in from reference TRBV11-2 and TRBJ2-7, reads EAGVAQSPRYKIIEKRQSVAFWCNPISGHATLYWYQQILGQGPKLLIQFQNNGVVDDSQLPKDRFSAERLKGVDSTLKIQPAKLEDSAVYLCASRSGVQSSYEQYFGPGTRLTVT.

Remarks on this clonotype: This may be a read error: a much more frequent sequence differs by one nucleotide. The gene calls are TRBV7-9 and TRBJ1-3; no reliable D call. The germline gives CDR1 SEHNR, CDR2 FQNEAQ (reference sequence). V lost 7 bases and J lost 8, with 15 bases in between. The CDR3 totals 13 residues. In nucleotides, the CDR3 is TGTGCCAGCATCGAACAACGCGGTTACACCATATATTTT. This sequence encodes CASIEQRGYTIYF. The whole variable domain, remainder taken from reference TRBV7-9 and TRBJ1-3, is DTGVSQNPRHKITKRGQNVTFRCDPISEHNRLYWYRQTLGQGPEFLTYFQNEAQLEKSRLLSDRFSAERPKGSFSTLEIQRTEQGDSAMYLCASIEQRGYTIYFGEGSWLTVV.

The genes are TRBV28 and TRBJ2-7; 7 positions agree with TRBD1. CDR1 is MDHEN and CDR2 is SYDVKM in the germline V gene. Trimming cost V 5 bases and J 13 bases; bases outside gene matches: 14. This CDR3 spans 13 amino acids. CDR3 bases: TGTGCCAGCAGTACCGGGACAGCTTGGCCCTTTTACTTC. It yields the protein CASSTGTAWPFYF.

The rearrangement links TRBV19 to TRBJ1-4; D is ambiguous. Germline V gene lookup returns CDR1 LNHDA and CDR2 SQIVND (reference sequence). Trimming removed 5 bases at V and 0 bases at J, with 10 bases between. CDR3 length: 15 residues. CDR3 loop: CASSYLAATNEKLFF. The CDR3 DNA follows: TGTGCCAGTAGTTACCTAGCGGCAACTAATGAAAAACTGTTTTTT. The full variable domain, its missing parts supplied by reference TRBV19 and TRBJ1-4, is DGGITQSPKYLFRKEGQNVTLSCEQNLNHDAMYWYRQDPGQGLRLIYYSQIVNDFQKGDIAEGYSVSREKKESFPLTVTSAQKNPTAFYLCASSYLAATNEKLFFGSGTQLSVL.

This clonotype was found a few times. As DNA, the CDR3 is TGTGCCTGGAGTGTACAAGGGGAGTATCAGCCCCAGCATTTT. This sequence encodes CAWSVQGEYQPQHF. The chain uses TRBV30 and TRBJ1-5; a possible D gene is TRBD1 (5 bases). The V and J ends lost 0 bases and 5 bases respectively, with 11 bases between them. The CDR3 extends over 14 amino acids. Germline CDR1 and CDR2: GTSNPN and SVGIG (reference sequence).

This rearrangement joins TRBV7-6 to TRBJ1-1, with D unresolved. V lost 2 bases to trimming and J lost 3 bases, with 7 bases between them. CDR1 and CDR2 from the germline V gene are SGHVS and FNYEAQ. CDR3 length: 13 amino acids. The CDR3 sequence is CASSLIRDTEAFF. CDR3 in DNA: TGTGCCAGCAGCTTAATTAGGGACACTGAAGCTTTCTTT.

This rearrangement joins TRBV20-1 to TRBJ2-3; D is unresolved. The germline gives CDR1 DFQATT, CDR2 SNEGSKA (reference sequence). This CDR3 has 15 residues. V was shortened by 1 base and J by 2 bases, with 13 bases between the two germline ends. The CDR3 DNA reads TGCAGTGCTAGAGGCTCAGCGTCGTACACAGATACGCAGTATTTT. It yields the protein CSARGSASYTDTQYF.

The chain combines TRBV11-2 with TRBJ1-1; D is unclear. This CDR3 has 14 amino acids. Looked up from germline, CDR1 is SGHAT and CDR2 is FQNNGV. Trimming left V 1 base short and J 1 base short, with 7 bases between. The CDR3 nucleotides read TGTGCCAGCAGCTTAGTGGACGCGAACACTGAAGCTTTCTTT. Encoded protein: CASSLVDANTEAFF.

This clonotype was observed a few times. The rearrangement joins TRBV14 to TRBJ1-6, with D unclear. The CDR3 totals 15 residues. Germline CDR1 reads SGHDN; CDR2 reads FVKESK. Trimming removed 4 bases at V and 5 bases at J, with 12 bases between. Written as DNA, the CDR3 is TGTGCCAGCAGCCCCCTTGCCAGTAATAATTCACCCCTCCACTTT. This encodes CASSPLASNNSPLHF.

This chain joins TRBV18 and TRBJ2-7; D possibly corresponds to TRBD1 (6 bases). Germline loops: CDR1 KGHSH, CDR2 LQKENI. The CDR3 is made up of 15 amino acids. With 1 base removed from V and 4 bases from J, the gap between germline ends came to 14 bases. As DNA, the CDR3 is TGTGCCAGCTCACCACGGGTCCAGGGGCGGTACGAGCAGTACTTC. Translating gives CASSPRVQGRYEQYF.

This clonotype has only a few counts. The chain carries TRBV6-8 and TRBJ2-3; 11 positions match TRBD1. J was trimmed by 5 bases and V by 2 bases; bases with no gene match: 6. This CDR3 region has 16 residues. Germline values: CDR1 MNHGY, CDR2 SAAAGT. CDR3 residues: CASSYDGTGGLDTQYF. As DNA, the CDR3 is TGTGCCAGCAGTTACGACGGGACAGGGGGTTTAGATACGCAGTATTTT.

On this clonotype: A much larger clonotype is one base distant, so this may be a read error. The genes are TRBV7-2 and TRBJ2-3, with unresolved D. The CDR3 runs to 15 residues. V dropped 0 bases and J dropped 0 bases, with 7 bases sitting between them. CDR1 and CDR2 (germline): SGHTA, FQGNSA. The DNA for the CDR3 is TGTGCCAGCAGCTTAGCGATGGGGAGCACAGATACGCAGTATTTT. Amino acid sequence: CASSLAMGSTDTQYF.

This sequence joins TRBV27 and TRBJ1-1; D perhaps matches TRBD1 (5 bases). The CDR3 has 12 residues. V dropped 5 bases and J dropped 9 bases, with 13 bases sitting between them. Germline CDR1 MNHEY, CDR2 SMNVEV (reference sequence). CDR3 amino acids: CASSTPRGKAFF. CDR3 sequence (DNA): TGTGCCAGCAGTACCCCGAGGGGAAAAGCTTTCTTT.

V and J are TRBV20-1 and TRBJ2-3; 9 bases agree with TRBD2. V dropped 6 bases and J dropped 2; count of bases not matched to a gene: 3. The CDR3 runs 13 residues. The germline V gene has CDR1 DFQATT and CDR2 SNEGSKA (reference sequence). The CDR3 DNA follows: TGCAGTGCCCTGGGACTAGCCACAGATACGCAGTATTTT. Translation gives CSALGLATDTQYF.

This clonotype was seen a few times. This chain connects TRBV20-1 to TRBJ1-2; D gene ambiguous. V lost 6 bases and J lost 8, with 13 bases in between. This CDR3 comprises 11 residues. From germline, CDR1 is DFQATT and CDR2 SNEGSKA (reference sequence). In nucleotides, the CDR3 is TGCAGTGCCGAATGGGAACTGGGCTACACCTTC. Its translation is CSAEWELGYTF.

This clonotype was recorded at least ten times. The V gene is TRBV10-3, the J gene TRBJ1-5; D call uncertain. Between the trimmed V and J ends, which lost 8 bases and 3 bases, there was a span of 23 bases. Germline V CDR1 and CDR2: ENHRY, SYGVKD. The CDR3 length is 17 residues. The CDR3 here is CAIPLDHSSIPNQPQHF. Here the CDR3 DNA reads TGTGCCATCCCCCTCGACCACAGCTCCATCCCCAATCAGCCCCAGCATTTT.

The rearrangement joins TRBV12-3 or TRBV12-4 to TRBJ2-2; D is unresolved. V was clipped by 1 base and J by 6 bases, with 6 bases between them. The CDR3 consists of 13 residues. The CDR3 sequence is CASSLVTPGELFF. DNA of the CDR3: TGTGCCAGCAGTTTAGTTACACCCGGGGAGCTGTTTTTT.

This clonotype has ten or more counts. The genes are TRBV7-2 and TRBJ2-3, with TRBD2 matching over 14 bases. From germline, CDR1 is SGHTA and CDR2 FQGNSA. After removal of 3 bases from V and 4 bases from J, the junction contained 3 bases not matched to a gene. The CDR3 is 16 amino acids. CDR3 amino acids: CASSFRTSGGPDTQYF. CDR3 nucleotide sequence: TGTGCCAGCAGCTTCAGGACTAGCGGGGGGCCAGATACGCAGTATTTT.

V gene TRBV15 combines with J gene TRBJ2-7; unclear D gene. V was shortened by 0 bases and J by 1 base, with 7 bases between the two germline ends. CDR1 and CDR2 from the germline V gene are LNHNV and YYDKDF (reference sequence). The CDR3 covers 14 residues. CDR3 bases: TGTGCCACCAGCAGAGACGTGGCTTCCTACGAGCAGTACTTC. Its protein is CATSRDVASYEQYF.

Concerning this clonotype: The junction does not match germline at one end; this may be a read error. V usage is TRBV7-2 and J usage is TRBJ2-5; the D call may be TRBD1 or TRBD2 (5 bases each). Germline lookup yields CDR1 SGHTA and CDR2 FQGNSA. The CDR3 is 14 amino acids. The CDR3 DNA follows: TGTGCCAGCAGCTTAAACCGGGGCCAAGAGACCAAGTACTTC. Its protein is CASSLNRGQETKYF.

A note on this clonotype: One end of the junction fails to match germline, which may point to a read error. The chain recombines TRBV4-1 with TRBJ1-5; no clear D. Germline V gives CDR1 MGHRA, CDR2 YSYEKL. The CDR3 runs to 13 residues. As DNA, the CDR3 is TGTGCCAGCAGCCAAGCCCCCAGTCAGCCCCAGCATTTT. Translating it yields CASSQAPSQPQHF.

As for this clonotype: In this CDR3 the conserved last residue, phenylalanine or tryptophan, is missing, so a read error is likely. The chain is built from TRBV20-1 and TRBJ1-6; 10 bases map to TRBD1. CDR1 DFQATT and CDR2 SNEGSKA come from the germline V gene (reference sequence). With 3 bases clipped from V and 7 bases from J, the junction kept 6 bases outside the gene matches. This CDR3 is 15 amino acids long. CDR3 nucleotides: TGCAGTGCTAGTTGGACAGGGGGTAACAATTCACCCCTCCACTTG. This gives the protein CSASWTGGNNSPLHL.

The J gene is TRBJ2-2, the V gene TRBV2, with 11 positions matching TRBD1. The CDR3 sequence is 16 residues long. J lost 2 bases, V lost 6 bases, and 5 bases had no gene match. The germline gives CDR1 SNHLY, CDR2 FYNNEI. In DNA form, the CDR3 reads TGTGCCAGCAGATTCGGACAGGGGGCAAACACCGGGGAGCTGTTTTTT. Translating it yields CASRFGQGANTGELFF.

In its sample, this clonotype was seen a few times. The chain recombines TRBV2 with TRBJ2-3; TRBD2 aligns across 7 bases. This CDR3 has 15 amino acids. Per the germline V gene, CDR1 is SNHLY and CDR2 is FYNNEI. The junction had 9 bases not matched to a gene; V was cut back by 6 bases and J by 3 bases. CDR3 sequence (DNA): TGTGCCAGCAGAATGTATACCGGGGGGACAGATACGCAGTATTTT. Protein sequence: CASRMYTGGTDTQYF.